Listed below are T cell receptor beta chains from one sample, sequenced in a study of cytomegalovirus exposure and HLA in healthy donors. TCRdb's table, derived via immunoSEQ multiplex PCR, lists solely in-frame clones and lacks some. The sample carries under 200,000 clones, roughly 80% recorded once. Sequencing was done on a sample of PBMCs. The receptors were gathered from a male donor in good health and CMV-seropositive. Both conserved end residues are part of each CDR3. The D gene is left open where the match is weak. Size is omitted from some rows. Given values are once, few, many or a class for expanded clones.

j_call: TRBJ1-5
clone_size: .
v_call: TRBV30
d_call: TRBD1
cdr3_nt: TGTGCCTTCCGACAGGGAGAACAGCCCCAGCATTTT
cdr3_aa: CAFRQGEQPQHF

j_call: TRBJ1-5
clone_size: .
v_call: TRBV28
d_call: .
cdr3_nt: TGTGCCAGCAGTTTACGGGGTGGCAATCAGCCCCAGCATTTT
cdr3_aa: CASSLRGGNQPQHF

j_call: TRBJ1-3
clone_size: .
v_call: TRBV27
d_call: TRBD1
cdr3_nt: TGTGCCAGCAGCCTTGGACAGGGTTCTGGAAACACCATATATTTT
cdr3_aa: CASSLGQGSGNTIYF

j_call: TRBJ2-1
clone_size: .
v_call: TRBV27
d_call: TRBD1
cdr3_nt: TGTGCCAGCAGGACAGGGCCCTACAATGAGCAGTTCTTC
cdr3_aa: CASRTGPYNEQFF

j_call: TRBJ2-7
clone_size: .
v_call: TRBV9
d_call: TRBD2
cdr3_nt: TGTGCCAGCAGCGTAGATAGCGGGGGCTACGAGCAGTACTTC
cdr3_aa: CASSVDSGGYEQYF

j_call: TRBJ2-3
clone_size: .
v_call: TRBV9
d_call: TRBD2
cdr3_nt: TGTGCCAGCAGCGTAGGACTAGCCCGCACAGATACGCAGTATTTT
cdr3_aa: CASSVGLARTDTQYF

j_call: TRBJ2-3
clone_size: .
v_call: TRBV7-2
d_call: .
cdr3_nt: TGTGCCAGCAGCTTACGCAGGCACACAGATACGCAGTATTTT
cdr3_aa: CASSLRRHTDTQYF

j_call: TRBJ2-3
clone_size: .
v_call: TRBV5-1
d_call: TRBD2
cdr3_nt: TGCGCCAGCAGCCCAGTCACTAGCGGGAGGGGCGATACGCAGTATTTT
cdr3_aa: CASSPVTSGRGDTQYF

j_call: TRBJ2-3
clone_size: .
v_call: TRBV18
d_call: TRBD1
cdr3_nt: TGTGCCAGCTCCCGGGACAGGGCAGGGGATACGCAGTATTTT
cdr3_aa: CASSRDRAGDTQYF

j_call: TRBJ2-3
clone_size: .
v_call: TRBV7-2
d_call: TRBD2
cdr3_nt: TGTGCCAGCAGCTTAGCGGGCGGGAGCCGCTTAGAAAATACGCAGTATTTT
cdr3_aa: CASSLAGGSRLENTQYF

j_call: TRBJ1-1
clone_size: .
v_call: TRBV10-2
d_call: .
cdr3_nt: TGCGCCAGCAGTGAAACTACCGGGACAGAAGCTTTCTTT
cdr3_aa: CASSETTGTEAFF

j_call: TRBJ1-1
clone_size: .
v_call: TRBV6-4
d_call: TRBD1
cdr3_nt: TGTGCCAGCAGTTCACAGGGGGGGGGAACTGAAGCTTTCTTT
cdr3_aa: CASSSQGGGTEAFF

j_call: TRBJ2-2
clone_size: .
v_call: TRBV5-1
d_call: TRBD1
cdr3_nt: TGCGCCAGCAGCTTGGACAGGGGGGCCGGGGAGCTGTTTTTT
cdr3_aa: CASSLDRGAGELFF

j_call: TRBJ2-3
clone_size: few
v_call: TRBV4-3
d_call: .
cdr3_nt: TGCGCCAGCAGCCAAGATACAGGGCTGACAGATACGCAGTATTTT
cdr3_aa: CASSQDTGLTDTQYF

j_call: TRBJ2-5
clone_size: .
v_call: TRBV15
d_call: TRBD2
cdr3_nt: TGTGCCACCAGCAGCGGAACTAGCGGGACTGGAGAGACCCAGTACTTC
cdr3_aa: CATSSGTSGTGETQYF

j_call: TRBJ2-5
clone_size: .
v_call: TRBV27
d_call: .
cdr3_nt: TGTGCCAGCAGTTTAGTCCGGGGGATACAAGAGACCCAGTACTTC
cdr3_aa: CASSLVRGIQETQYF

j_call: TRBJ2-5
clone_size: once
v_call: TRBV28
d_call: TRBD2
cdr3_nt: TGTGCCAGCAGTTTGGTTAGCGGGAGGGCCGCGGAGACCCAGTACTTC
cdr3_aa: CASSLVSGRAAETQYF